This record looks at one TCR beta chain sequence and its context. Antigen: not known. TCRdb redid the calling of the 5' RACE reads with MiXCR, one entry per CDR3 protein. The sample holds 430,000 or so distinct CDR3 sequences, roughly 24% seen once. The CDR3 is 13 residues long. The germline V gene has CDR1 SQVTM and CDR2 ANQGSEA. The V end lost 7 bases, the J end lost 1 base, and 13 bases lay between the germline ends. This specimen belongs to a study of identical twins. General study points: Fewer insertions were carried by abundant cord blood beta clonotypes, but none was seen in memory repertoires.

The sample was also reused in another study, on T cells expressing NK-cell markers. That paper notes: The authors sequenced eight donors, of whom seven were HCMV-seropositive and one was seronegative.

The source of this sequence is a woman between 18 and 29 years old in good health. V gene TRBV29-1 combines with J gene TRBJ1-1; D is perhaps TRBD1 (5 bases). Material for sequencing was CD4+ T cells sorted from blood. The CDR3 DNA follows: TGCAGCGAAAAAGGGACCGCGAACACTGAAGCTTTCTTT. Protein product: CSEKGTANTEAFF.